What follows are 28 T cell receptor beta chains derived from one specimen sequenced in a study of regulatory T cells in long-lasting Graves disease. The authors built TCR beta libraries using iRepertoire HTBI primers and Arm-PCR of CDR3 regions. TCRdb re-called the multiplex PCR reads through MiXCR, storing one row per CDR3 protein. The sample has about 400,000 distinct CDR3 sequences; approximately 16% are singletons. Time point meaning: newly diagnosed GD, antithyroid drugs for less than 3 months. Scientists built the TCR library using RNA that was extracted from PBMCs. These same data were also listed under a study on T cells in Graves' hyperthyroidism and ophthalmopathy.

The input for sequencing was peripheral blood mononuclear cells (PBMCs), taken at new diagnosis, from a patient treated with antithyroid drugs. These receptors all stem from a woman between 40 and 55 years old with Graves disease.

This chain links TRBV19 with TRBJ1-1, with D maybe TRBD1 (6 bases). The CDR3 runs to 14 residues. Trimming cost V 6 bases and J 0 bases, with 11 bases left between them. Germline V gene sequence: CDR1 LNHDA, CDR2 SQIVND (reference sequence). This CDR3 reads CASSFRGLNTEAFF. DNA for the CDR3: TGTGCCAGTAGCTTCAGGGGCCTGAACACTGAAGCTTTCTTT.

The chain recombines TRBV2 with TRBJ2-7; TRBD2 might be the D (6 bases). CDR1 and CDR2 from the germline V gene are SNHLY and FYNNEI. Trimming cost V 6 bases and J 6 bases, with 15 bases left between them. There are 13 residues in the CDR3. The CDR3: CASSWGGGAEQYF. CDR3 in DNA: TGTGCCAGCAGCTGGGGAGGTGGGGCCGAGCAGTACTTC.

In its sample, this clonotype was seen a few times. This rearrangement joins TRBV11-2 to TRBJ2-1; D is possibly TRBD2 (5 bases). V was cut by 5 bases and J by 0 bases, with 11 bases left in between. Germline V gene lookup returns CDR1 SGHAT and CDR2 FQNNGV. The CDR3 is 15 amino acids. DNA for the CDR3: TGTGCCAGCAGCATTAGCGCGAGCTCCTACAATGAGCAGTTCTTC. This encodes CASSISASSYNEQFF. Full variable domain (missing parts from reference TRBV11-2 and TRBJ2-1): EAGVAQSPRYKIIEKRQSVAFWCNPISGHATLYWYQQILGQGPKLLIQFQNNGVVDDSQLPKDRFSAERLKGVDSTLKIQPAKLEDSAVYLCASSISASSYNEQFFGPGTRLTVL.

This clonotype occurred a few times. The chain joins TRBV28 to TRBJ2-7, with 8 bases aligning to TRBD2. Germline V gene lookup returns CDR1 MDHEN and CDR2 SYDVKM. The J segment lost 3 bases and the V segment lost 7 bases, leaving 5 bases of the junction unmatched. The CDR3 runs 13 residues. CDR3 region: CASMETSVYEQYF. Here the CDR3 DNA reads TGTGCCAGCATGGAGACTAGCGTCTACGAGCAGTACTTC. Combining the CDR3 with reference TRBV28 and TRBJ2-7 gives the whole variable domain DVKVTQSSRYLVKRTGEKVFLECVQDMDHENMFWYRQDPGLGLRLIYFSYDVKMKEKGDIPEGYSVSREKKERFSLILESASTNQTSMYLCASMETSVYEQYFGPGTRLTVT.

With respect to this clonotype: A much larger clone sits a single nucleotide away, making a read error possible. CDR3 in amino acids: CAWSLRVRGNQQFF. The CDR3 coding sequence is TGTGCCTGGAGTCTACGGGTTCGAGGGAATCAGCAGTTCTTC. The V gene is TRBV30, the J gene TRBJ2-3, with a possible D match to TRBD2 (5 bases). The J call may not be correct, given that the DNA end is closer to TRBJ2-1. Germline loops: CDR1 GTSNPN, CDR2 SVGIG (reference sequence). The CDR3 has 14 amino acids.

The table lists this clonotype with many counts. J is TRBJ1-2 and V is TRBV10-3; unclear D gene. The CDR3 extends over 11 amino acids. Trimming stripped 7 bases from V and 3 bases from J, with 6 bases between. In germline, CDR1 is ENHRY, CDR2 SYGVKD. CDR3: CAIKLDYGYTF. The CDR3 DNA reads as TGTGCCATCAAACTGGACTATGGCTACACCTTC.

V and J are TRBV29-1 and TRBJ2-7; possibly TRBD2 for D (6 bases). Germline CDR1 reads SQVTM; CDR2 reads ANQGSEA. This CDR3 spans 12 amino acids. Trimming took 6 bases from V and 7 from J, leaving 16 bases between them. The CDR3 is CSVLGGVGEQYF. The CDR3 coding sequence is TGCAGCGTACTGGGGGGTGTGGGGGAGCAGTACTTC.

V gene TRBV5-5 combines with J gene TRBJ2-7; the match to TRBD1 covers 7 bases. Germline V gene sequence: CDR1 SGHKS, CDR2 YYEKEE (reference sequence). J was trimmed by 6 bases and V by 3 bases; bases with no gene match: 9. CDR3 length: 14 residues. Here the CDR3 reads CASSSYRGAGEQYF. The CDR3 DNA reads TGTGCCAGCAGCTCCTACAGGGGCGCGGGCGAGCAGTACTTC.

This clonotype was observed at least ten times. The J gene is TRBJ2-7, the V gene TRBV20-1; 7 nucleotides line up with TRBD2. With 2 bases clipped from V and 3 bases from J, the junction kept 7 bases outside the gene matches. CDR1 and CDR2 from the germline V gene are DFQATT and SNEGSKA (reference sequence). The length of the CDR3 is 14 residues. CDR3 protein: CSARSGLPDYEQYF. CDR3 sequence (DNA): TGCAGTGCTAGATCGGGACTACCAGACTACGAGCAGTACTTC.

This clonotype came up many times. V usage is TRBV28 and J usage is TRBJ2-2; no clear D gene. V was shortened by 3 bases and J by 8 bases, with 13 bases between the two germline ends. The germline gives CDR1 MDHEN, CDR2 SYDVKM. CDR3 length: 14 amino acids. CDR3 sequence: CASSFLQEVGELFF. Here the CDR3 DNA reads TGTGCCAGCAGTTTCCTTCAAGAGGTGGGGGAGCTGTTTTTT.

The J gene is TRBJ1-4, the V gene TRBV7-9; D gene unclear. The CDR3 runs 15 residues. Germline CDR1 and CDR2: SEHNR and FQNEAQ (reference sequence). The V end was cut by 0 bases, the J end by 8 bases, with 13 bases between. The CDR3 DNA sequence: TGTGCCAGCAGCTTAGCGCGAACCGGTGGGGAAAAACTGTTTTTT. This sequence encodes CASSLARTGGEKLFF.

As for this clonotype: One base away lies a much larger clone, so this may be a sequencing read error. The V call is TRBV13, the J call TRBJ2-1; 10 bases fit TRBD1. Germline values: CDR1 PRHDT, CDR2 FYEKMQ (reference sequence). The J segment lost 13 bases and the V segment lost 1 base, leaving 16 bases of the junction unmatched. This CDR3 contains 17 residues. CDR3 sequence: CASSLDSGDRGSGDQFF. CDR3 bases: TGTGCCAGCAGCTTAGATTCGGGGGACAGGGGATCAGGTGATCAGTTCTTC.

J is TRBJ1-2 and V is TRBV5-1, with no clear D. CDR3 size: 12 residues. V was shortened by 2 bases and J by 6 bases, with 8 bases between the two germline ends. The germline V gene has CDR1 SGHRS and CDR2 YFSETQ. The CDR3 spells CASSLSENGYTF. The CDR3 nucleotides are TGCGCCAGCAGCTTATCAGAGAATGGCTACACCTTC.

This clonotype was found a few times. The rearrangement joins TRBV28 to TRBJ2-5, with TRBD1 identical over 12 bases. J lost 4 bases, V lost 6 bases, and 12 bases had no gene match. Germline assignment: CDR1 MDHEN and CDR2 SYDVKM. The CDR3 is made up of 17 amino acids. CDR3 protein: CASRPGTGGSGVETQYF. CDR3 sequence (DNA): TGTGCCAGCAGGCCCGGGACAGGGGGCTCGGGAGTAGAGACCCAGTACTTC. The variable domain in full, completed from reference TRBV28 and TRBJ2-5, reads DVKVTQSSRYLVKRTGEKVFLECVQDMDHENMFWYRQDPGLGLRLIYFSYDVKMKEKGDIPEGYSVSREKKERFSLILESASTNQTSMYLCASRPGTGGSGVETQYFGPGTRLLVL.

This clonotype was found a few times. The chain uses TRBV19 and TRBJ2-7; possibly TRBD1 for D (5 bases). V lost 3 bases, J lost 4 bases, and 10 bases lay in between. CDR3 length: 13 amino acids. Per the germline V gene, CDR1 is LNHDA and CDR2 is SQIVND (reference sequence). The CDR3 nucleotides read TGTGCCAGTAGTATGGGGCCCTGGTACGAGCAGTACTTC. Amino acids: CASSMGPWYEQYF.

In its sample, this clonotype was seen many times. V usage is TRBV5-1 and J usage is TRBJ2-2, with D possibly being TRBD2 (5 bases). The length of the CDR3 is 15 residues. Looked up from germline, CDR1 is SGHRS and CDR2 is YFSETQ. V was shortened by 0 bases and J by 5 bases, with 11 bases between the two germline ends. CDR3 coding DNA: TGCGCCAGCAGCTTGGACCTACCGGGGACCGGGGAGCTGTTTTTT. Translation: CASSLDLPGTGELFF.

This sequence joins TRBV19 and TRBJ1-1; D is perhaps TRBD1 (5 bases). Germline V gene data show CDR1 as LNHDA and CDR2 as SQIVND (reference sequence). This CDR3 is 15 amino acids long. V was shortened by 10 bases and J by 3 bases, with 21 bases between the two germline ends. The CDR3 here is CATTVSPGGDTEAFF. The CDR3 DNA follows: TGTGCCACCACCGTTTCCCCTGGGGGGGACACTGAAGCTTTCTTT. The full variable domain, rest sourced from reference TRBV19 and TRBJ1-1, is DGGITQSPKYLFRKEGQNVTLSCEQNLNHDAMYWYRQDPGQGLRLIYYSQIVNDFQKGDIAEGYSVSREKKESFPLTVTSAQKNPTAFYLCATTVSPGGDTEAFFGQGTRLTVV.

This clonotype was seen ten or more times. The J gene is TRBJ2-1, the V gene TRBV7-6; no clear D. Germline V gene data show CDR1 as SGHVS and CDR2 as FNYEAQ. V dropped 1 base and J dropped 0 bases, with 7 bases sitting between them. This CDR3 is built from 15 residues. For the CDR3, the DNA is TGTGCCAGCAGCTTAGACATGAGCTCCTACAATGAGCAGTTCTTC. Translating gives CASSLDMSSYNEQFF.

The chain carries TRBV2 and TRBJ2-3; 9 bases line up with TRBD2. From germline, CDR1 is SNHLY and CDR2 FYNNEI. The CDR3 runs to 21 residues. V trimming: 6 bases; J trimming: 0 bases; junction bases outside the gene matches: 22. The CDR3 nucleotides read TGTGCCAGCAGGACGGGCTGGGGGGGATCGTCTAGCGGGACTAGCACAGATACGCAGTATTTT. It specifies CASRTGWGGSSSGTSTDTQYF.

This clonotype was seen many times. The chain carries TRBV11-2 and TRBJ2-1, with a weak D call TRBD1 (6 bases). Germline CDR1 and CDR2: SGHAT and FQNNGV. The ends were cut back, 0 bases at V and 8 bases at J, with 11 bases in the middle. The CDR3 has 14 amino acids. The CDR3: CASSLETGWDEQFF. CDR3 nucleotide sequence: TGTGCCAGCAGCTTAGAGACAGGATGGGATGAGCAGTTCTTC.

This clonotype came up a few times. The chain carries TRBV19 and TRBJ2-7, with D hard to call. The ends were cut back, 8 bases at V and 4 bases at J, with 12 bases in the middle. The CDR3 runs 12 residues. Germline V gives CDR1 LNHDA, CDR2 SQIVND (reference sequence). In nucleotides, the CDR3 is TGTGCCAGTGGGTGGGTCGGATACGAGCAGTACTTC. Translation: CASGWVGYEQYF. Full variable domain (missing parts from reference TRBV19 and TRBJ2-7): DGGITQSPKYLFRKEGQNVTLSCEQNLNHDAMYWYRQDPGQGLRLIYYSQIVNDFQKGDIAEGYSVSREKKESFPLTVTSAQKNPTAFYLCASGWVGYEQYFGPGTRLTVT.

The chain carries TRBV29-1 and TRBJ2-1; the match to TRBD1 covers 9 bases. Germline V CDR1 and CDR2: SQVTM, ANQGSEA. The CDR3 contains 12 residues. Unmatched junction bases numbered 1, after V lost 1 base and J lost 9 bases. The CDR3 here is CSVEGTGVEQFF. DNA of the CDR3: TGCAGCGTTGAAGGGACAGGGGTTGAGCAGTTCTTC.

This clonotype appeared many times. The V call is TRBV18, the J call TRBJ1-4; 7 nucleotides agree with TRBD1. Germline CDR1 and CDR2: KGHSH and LQKENI. CDR3 length: 13 residues. Trimming took 2 bases from V and 8 from J; bases not matched to a gene: 2. The CDR3 protein is CASSPNRGEKLFF. Written as DNA, the CDR3 is TGTGCCAGCTCACCAAACAGGGGAGAAAAACTGTTTTTT.

This clonotype appeared many times. The rearrangement links TRBV3-1 to TRBJ2-3; TRBD2 is a possible D gene (5 bases). Between the trimmed V and J ends, which lost 4 bases and 2 bases, there was a span of 19 bases. Germline V CDR1 and CDR2: LGHDT, YNNKEL (reference sequence). The CDR3 consists of 17 residues. CDR3 in DNA: TGTGCCAGCAGCCCCGACACCCGGGGTAGTCTCACAGATACGCAGTATTTT. Encoded protein: CASSPDTRGSLTDTQYF.

The V and J genes are TRBV4-3 and TRBJ2-1; the match to TRBD2 covers 10 bases. The germline V gene encodes CDR1 LGHNA and CDR2 YSLEER. There are 15 residues in the CDR3. With 3 bases clipped from V and 10 bases from J, the junction kept 9 bases outside the gene matches. The CDR3 region has the DNA TGCGCCAGCAGCCACAGAGCGGGAGGGCCGGGAGAGCAGTTCTTC. Encoded protein: CASSHRAGGPGEQFF.

This clonotype was seen at least ten times. The V gene is TRBV27, the J gene TRBJ1-5; the D gene is possibly TRBD1 (5 bases). V was clipped by 7 bases and J by 5 bases, with 12 bases between them. The CDR3 length is 13 residues. Germline V CDR1 and CDR2: MNHEY, SMNVEV (reference sequence). CDR3 sequence: CASKRGVDQPQHF. The CDR3 DNA reads TGTGCCAGCAAAAGAGGGGTGGATCAGCCCCAGCATTTT.

The chain employs TRBV6-1 and TRBJ2-3, with 7 bases that match TRBD1. Per the germline V gene, CDR1 is MNHNS and CDR2 is SASEGT. This CDR3 is 15 amino acids long. V lost 8 bases and J lost 6; bases outside the gene matches: 14. The chain's CDR3 is CASRGPGTEGDTQYF. In DNA form, the CDR3 reads TGTGCCAGCCGGGGCCCCGGGACAGAGGGGGATACGCAGTATTTT.

This clonotype was seen a few times. The rearrangement uses TRBV19 and TRBJ1-1; D is possibly TRBD1 (5 bases). V gave up 3 bases and J gave up 5 bases, with 13 bases separating them. The CDR3 spans 14 residues. CDR1 is LNHDA and CDR2 is SQIVND in the germline V gene (reference sequence). The DNA of the CDR3 is TGTGCCAGTAGTATTATGGGGGGTGAGACTGAAGCTTTCTTT. Translation: CASSIMGGETEAFF.